Presented here are 23 T cell receptor beta chains from one specimen sequenced in a study of regulatory and conventional T cells in RAG deficiency. Blood CD4+ CD25-high CD127-low regulatory T cells supplied the genomic DNA template. Libraries were prepared by immunoSEQ multiplex PCR; TCRdb keeps only in-frame clonotypes and omits some of them. The top ten hold 1% to 1.5% of the sample, which has around 10,000 clones, 80% to 90% seen once. These data also formed part of another study, on regulatory T cells. As that report states: The primer mix had 52 TRBV and 13 TRBJ primers.

Input material: Tregs sorted from blood. Receptor source: a human donor in good health.

The chain links TRBV21-1 to TRBJ2-5. TRBV21-1 is a documented pseudogene. The length of the CDR3 is 15 residues. Here the CDR3 DNA reads TGTGCCAGCGGAACCGGGACGCTGATCCGAGAGACCCAGTACTTC. Amino acid sequence: CASGTGTLIRETQYF.

The genes are TRBV4-1 and TRBJ2-1, with D unresolved. The CDR3 extends over 17 amino acids. V lost 3 bases to trimming and J lost 1 base, with 16 bases between them. Germline lookup yields CDR1 MGHRA and CDR2 YSYEKL. The DNA for the CDR3 is TGCGCCAGCAGCCACGCTCAGAGTAGTGGGTCCTACAATGAGCAGTTCTTC. This encodes CASSHAQSSGSYNEQFF.

The chain recombines TRBV15 with TRBJ2-5; D is tentatively TRBD1 or TRBD2 (5 bases each). The CDR3 is 14 amino acids. The germline V and J ends were trimmed by 11 bases and 2 bases, with 18 bases remaining between them. The germline V gene has CDR1 LNHNV and CDR2 YYDKDF (reference sequence). CDR3: CAASVGARQETQYF. The CDR3 region has the DNA TGTGCCGCATCTGTCGGGGCACGACAAGAGACCCAGTACTTC.

The genes are TRBV6-1 and TRBJ1-1, with TRBD1 matching over 7 bases. With 2 bases clipped from V and 11 bases from J, the junction kept 5 bases outside the gene matches. CDR3 length equals 12 residues. CDR1 is MNHNS, CDR2 SASEGT, per germline. The CDR3 sequence is CASSERQGLAFF. CDR3 coding DNA: TGTGCCAGCAGTGAACGACAGGGTCTCGCTTTCTTT.

The chain employs TRBV18 and TRBJ1-1; D unclear. The V gene's germline CDR1 is KGHSH and CDR2 LQKENI. The CDR3 extends over 13 amino acids. Trimming left V 1 base short and J 0 bases short, with 3 bases between. CDR3 region: CASSPQLNTEAFF. For the CDR3, the DNA is TGTGCCAGCTCACCACAGTTGAACACTGAAGCTTTCTTT.

The chain carries TRBV7-9 and TRBJ1-5, with D possibly TRBD1 on 5 matching bases. Between the trimmed V and J ends, which lost 3 bases and 6 bases, there was a span of 9 bases. Germline CDR1 reads SEHNR; CDR2 reads FQNEAQ (reference sequence). The CDR3 has 13 residues. For the CDR3, the DNA is TGTGCCAGCAGCTTTGGGGGTTCTCAGCCCCAGCATTTT. Protein sequence: CASSFGGSQPQHF.

CDR3 sequence reads: CASSFTRGETQYF. CDR3 nucleotide sequence: TGTGCCAGCAGCTTTACCCGTGGGGAGACCCAGTACTTC. This chain uses TRBV7-2 with TRBJ2-5, with no clear D. The germline gives CDR1 SGHTA, CDR2 FQGNSA. V lost 3 bases to trimming and J lost 5 bases, with 10 bases between them. CDR3 length equals 13 residues.

V usage is TRBV15 and J usage is TRBJ2-1; TRBD1 agrees at 8 bases. This CDR3 comprises 17 residues. The germline CDR1 and CDR2 sequences are LNHNV and YYDKDF (reference sequence). V was clipped by 5 bases and J by 3 bases; unmatched bases: 12. The CDR3 is CATSPPRQGLYYNEQFF. DNA for the CDR3: TGTGCCACCAGCCCCCCCCGACAGGGGCTCTACTACAATGAGCAGTTCTTC.

The chain has TRBV14 and TRBJ2-5; maybe TRBD1 (6 bases). V was trimmed by 1 base and J by 1 base, leaving 19 bases between them. The CDR3 runs 18 residues. Germline V gene sequence: CDR1 SGHDN, CDR2 FVKESK. CDR3 in amino acids: CASSQGFLRGPPQETQYF. For the CDR3, the DNA is TGTGCCAGCAGCCAAGGGTTTCTCAGGGGCCCCCCCCAAGAGACCCAGTACTTC.

The V gene is TRBV5-8, the J gene TRBJ2-7; perhaps TRBD2 as D (5 bases). The V end was cut by 3 bases, the J end by 0 bases, with 13 bases between. The CDR3 has 15 amino acids. Looked up from germline, CDR1 is SGHTS and CDR2 is YDEGEE. Written as DNA, the CDR3 is TGTGCCAGCAGCTACGGACTGTCGAGCTCCTACGAGCAGTACTTC. Encoded protein: CASSYGLSSSYEQYF. Combining the CDR3 with reference TRBV5-8 and TRBJ2-7 gives the whole variable domain EAGVTQSPTHLIKTRGQQATLRCSPISGHTSVYWYQQALGLGLQFLLWYDEGEERNRGNFPPRFSGRQFPNYSSELNVNALELEDSALYLCASSYGLSSSYEQYFGPGTRLTVT.

The chain carries TRBV11-3 and TRBJ1-2, with 8 bases identical to TRBD1. The germline CDR1 and CDR2 sequences are SGHNT and YENEEA. Losses at the gene ends were 4 bases for V and 1 base for J; bases not matched to a gene: 8. The CDR3 covers 16 residues. The CDR3 here is CASSSRDRINNYGYTF. The CDR3 region has the DNA TGTGCCAGCAGCTCCCGGGACAGGATTAATAACTATGGCTACACCTTC.

The chain recombines TRBV6-5 with TRBJ2-6; the D call may be TRBD1 or TRBD2 (5 bases each). CDR1 MNHEY and CDR2 SVGAGI come from the germline V gene. The V and J ends lost 2 bases and 0 bases respectively, with 5 bases between them. The CDR3 sequence is 15 residues long. The CDR3 reads CASSYGGSGANVLTF. CDR3 in DNA: TGTGCCAGCAGTTACGGGGGCTCTGGGGCCAACGTCCTGACTTTC.

J is TRBJ2-2 and V is TRBV7-9, with a weak D call TRBD2 (5 bases). CDR3 length: 14 residues. Trimming took 11 bases from V and 4 from J, leaving 17 bases between them. Germline V gives CDR1 SEHNR, CDR2 FQNEAQ (reference sequence). CDR3 region: CAFPRSGPTGELFF. The CDR3 region has the DNA TGTGCCTTCCCCCGGAGCGGTCCCACCGGGGAGCTGTTTTTT.

The CDR3 DNA sequence: TGTGCCAGCAGTTACAGACAGGGAGGTAATTCACCCCTCCACTTT. The encoded protein is CASSYRQGGNSPLHF. The V call is TRBV6-5, the J call TRBJ1-6; 7 bases map to TRBD1. The CDR3 runs 15 residues. Per germline, CDR1 MNHEY and CDR2 SVGAGI. With 2 bases clipped from V and 6 bases from J, the junction kept 4 bases outside the gene matches.

This chain links TRBV5-1 with TRBJ2-5, with D possibly TRBD1 on 5 matching bases. Judging by the DNA end, TRBJ2-7 fits better; the J call may be wrong. The CDR3 length is 12 residues. From germline, CDR1 is SGHRS and CDR2 YFSETQ. CDR3 in amino acids: CASSLTEYEQYF. In DNA, the CDR3 is TGCGCCAGCAGCCTGACAGAGTACGAGCAGTACTTC.

The chain employs TRBV6-5 and TRBJ2-3, with 8 bases lining up with TRBD1. The V gene end was trimmed by 0 bases and the J gene end by 5 bases; junction bases not matched to a gene: 7. The CDR3 has 16 amino acids. CDR1 MNHEY and CDR2 SVGAGI come from the germline V gene. CDR3 coding DNA: TGTGCCAGCAGTTACTCGGGCAGGGGGCTGGGAGATACGCAGTATTTT. Amino acids: CASSYSGRGLGDTQYF.

As to this clone: At one boundary the junction diverges from the germline segment, which might be a read error. The V call is TRBV7-2, the J call TRBJ2-3; D unclear. The length of the CDR3 is 15 residues. CDR1 is SGHTA, CDR2 FQGNSA, per germline. CDR3 nucleotides: TGTGTCAGCAGCTTAACGACCCTAAACAGAGATACGCAGTATTTT. This translates into CVSSLTTLNRDTQYF.

This chain uses TRBV10-3 with TRBJ2-1, with 11 bases that match TRBD2. The J segment lost 6 bases and the V segment lost 3 bases, leaving 7 bases of the junction unmatched. In germline, CDR1 is ENHRY, CDR2 SYGVKD. The CDR3 is made up of 16 amino acids. The CDR3 is CAISDLAGGRINEQFF. In DNA, the CDR3 is TGTGCCATCAGTGACCTAGCGGGGGGCCGGATCAATGAGCAGTTCTTC.

This rearrangement joins TRBV7-2 to TRBJ2-3; no firm D call. This CDR3 has 14 amino acids. Germline V lookup: CDR1 SGHTA, CDR2 FQGNSA. V was pared by 3 bases and J by 2 bases, with 9 bases between. The CDR3 sequence is CASSFSTITDTQYF. The DNA of the CDR3 is TGTGCCAGCAGCTTCTCGACCATCACAGATACGCAGTATTTT.

The chain has TRBV9 and TRBJ2-2; D is unresolved. CDR3 length: 14 residues. Germline V CDR1 and CDR2: SGDLS, YYNGEE. The ends were cut back, 5 bases at V and 0 bases at J, with 8 bases in the middle. CDR3 residues: CASRLTTNTGELFF. DNA of the CDR3: TGTGCCAGCAGACTAACCACGAACACCGGGGAGCTGTTTTTT.

V usage is TRBV18 and J usage is TRBJ2-7; D gene uncertain. This CDR3 region has 14 residues. CDR1 is KGHSH and CDR2 is LQKENI in the germline V gene. Trimming took 2 bases from V and 2 from J, leaving 10 bases between them. This CDR3 reads CASSPSRRAYEQYF. The CDR3 region has the DNA TGTGCCAGCTCACCAAGCCGGAGAGCCTACGAGCAGTACTTC.

The rearrangement links TRBV10-3 to TRBJ2-7; D uncertain. V was shortened by 0 bases and J by 5 bases, with 11 bases between the two germline ends. Per the germline V gene, CDR1 is ENHRY and CDR2 is SYGVKD. This CDR3 comprises 14 residues. The CDR3 protein is CAISESRPEDEQYF. The CDR3 DNA is TGTGCCATCAGTGAGTCTCGGCCAGAGGACGAGCAGTACTTC.

V is TRBV6-5 and J is TRBJ1-5, with TRBD1 matching over 7 bases. This CDR3 has 14 residues. Per germline, CDR1 MNHEY and CDR2 SVGAGI. The junction had 1 base not matched to a gene; V was cut back by 4 bases and J by 1 base. This CDR3 is CASSSQGSNQPQHF. The DNA of the CDR3 is TGTGCCAGCAGTTCACAGGGGAGCAATCAGCCCCAGCATTTT.